This TCR beta chain was sequenced in a study of blood T cells in healthy people across ages. Overall study: In model experiments, template switching was able to capture about one barcoded beta molecule for every two T cells that were present.

A sample-barcoded 5' primer and a J-beta primer mix were used in a second PCR of about 7 to 12 cycles. MiXCR, applied by TCRdb to the 5' RACE reads, yields one record per CDR3 protein. The sample lists more than 900,000 distinct CDR3 sequences, about 23% occurring once. Trimming removed 4 bases from V and 4 bases from J; junction bases left unmatched: 7. Germline CDR1 LGHDT, CDR2 YNNKEL (reference sequence). The CDR3 contains 15 residues. Study-level findings and limits: Relative to aged donors, long-lived donors carried more naive CD4+ cells and displayed higher diversity.

This clonotype came up a few times. Antigen unknown. These data also featured in a second study, about T cells of mothers and their children. That source reports: Compared with unrelated pairs, related mother-child pairs had slightly higher, non-significant overlap.

The receptor was isolated from a girl under 10 years old in good health. Sequenced: blood. The rearrangement uses TRBV3-1 and TRBJ1-2, with 9 positions matching TRBD1. The CDR3 is CASSPWDREGYGYTF. The DNA of the CDR3 is TGTGCCAGCAGCCCATGGGACAGGGAGGGCTATGGCTACACCTTC.